The present TCR beta chain was sequenced within a study of cytomegalovirus exposure and HLA in healthy donors. Primers included in the PCR were 60 Vbeta and 13 Jbeta primers. The protocol was immunoSEQ multiplex PCR, while the TCRdb copy is restricted to in-frame clones and leaves out a portion. This sample's clone table lists some 39,000 clones. V lost 5 bases, J lost 5 bases, and 13 bases stayed unmatched. CDR3 size: 16 residues. Germline CDR1 is LNHDA and CDR2 is SQIVND (reference sequence). The receptor was isolated from a male donor in good health and CMV-seronegative. The rearrangement links TRBV19 to TRBJ2-5, with 8 bases aligning to TRBD1. The sample was PBMCs. CDR3 protein: CASSPRDRNAAETQYF. The CDR3 region has the DNA TGTGCCAGTAGTCCGAGGGACAGGAATGCCGCCGAGACCCAGTACTTC.